This T cell receptor (beta chain) was found in a study of CD8 T cells in Susac syndrome. Deletions cut 5 bases from V and 8 bases from J, with 13 bases between. CDR3 length: 12 residues. Germline assignment: CDR1 DFQATT and CDR2 SNEGSKA (reference sequence). cDNA came from roughly 0.53 to 1 ug RNA primed by random hexamers. Amplification of TCR beta CDR3 was carried out by immunoSEQ multiplex PCR, which covered 54 Vbeta and 13 Jbeta segments. TCRdb passed the immunoSEQ multiplex PCR reads through MiXCR, listing each CDR3 protein once. This sample yields around 130,000 distinct CDR3 sequences, of which approximately 95% are seen a single time; over 0.09% belongs to the top ten.

The chain joins TRBV20-1 to TRBJ2-1; D is uncertain. This clonotype was obtained from a human donor with multiple sclerosis. What was sequenced was CD4+ T cells from PBMCs. The CDR3 loop is CSAPPSIYEQFF. The CDR3 DNA follows: TGCAGTGCTCCTCCCAGTATCTATGAGCAGTTCTTC.